This T cell receptor (beta chain) appears in the sequencing data of a study of Ad26.COV2.S vaccination and SARS-CoV-2 variants. Study-wide results and limits: The study found similar non-spike TCR breadth in vaccine and placebo recipients. The analyses of TCR breadth and depth may have understated the size of total T cell responses. Reports say spike-specific CD8+ and CD4+ T cell responses covered substantial breadth after vaccination.

In regard to this clone: Its antigen is not identified.

Data came from immunoSEQ multiplex PCR; TCRdb stores just in-frame clones and leaves some out. Counted here are under 150,000 clones, 80% to 90% occurring once; the ten biggest clones make up 4% to 6%. Per the germline V gene, CDR1 is SGHRS and CDR2 is YFSETQ. This CDR3 has 14 residues. Deletions cut 4 bases from V and 2 bases from J, with 12 bases between. Here the sequenced sample was peripheral blood, taken after recovery from COVID-19. The V gene is TRBV5-1, the J gene TRBJ2-5; D gene ambiguous. The TCR was taken from a human donor who had recovered from COVID-19. The CDR3 here is CASSELGFQETQYF. Here the CDR3 DNA reads TGCGCCAGCAGCGAGCTGGGATTTCAAGAGACCCAGTACTTC.